This TCR beta chain was recovered during a study of Graves' ophthalmopathy and Graves' hyperthyroidism. Study overall: The authors collected peripheral blood at initial diagnosis, before any treatment. General study results and limits: Predictions made by the model for ophthalmopathy progression reached roughly 70% sensitivity and almost 75% specificity. Blood also carried most expanded thyroid clonotypes exceeding 0.001 frequency.

The V gene's germline CDR1 is DFQATT and CDR2 SNEGSKA (reference sequence). The V gene lost 6 bases and the J gene lost 3 bases, with 15 bases spanning the gap. The CDR3 is 13 amino acids. Amplification of the TCR beta CDR3 regions used RNA transcripts (as template). Following a first-round RT-PCR that used HTBI primers, a second-round multiplex PCR was carried out. TCRdb itself ran the multiplex PCR reads through MiXCR, one entry per CDR3 protein. The sample includes fewer than 650,000 distinct CDR3 sequences, 20% to 25% of them seen just once. This clonotype was found many times. What it binds is not known. Without the conserved terminal phenylalanine or tryptophan, this CDR3 likely stems from a read error. Other autoimmune diseases, uncontrolled infections, pregnancy and lactation each led to patient exclusion.

The chain combines TRBV20-1 with TRBJ2-7; D is unclear. The sequence was collected from a woman aged 18-29 years with stable Graves' hyperthyroidism. Some clones in this sample may be carry-over from other donors' samples. Sequencing was carried out using peripheral blood. The CDR3 sequence is CSAKYHGNYEQYL. The CDR3 DNA follows: TGCAGTGCAAAATATCACGGAAACTACGAGCAGTACCTC.